This T cell receptor (beta chain) comes out of a study of human T cells and chemical hapten exposure. General study results and limits: PT1 expanded TCR counts and patch test score correlated positively.

Time point defined: patch test 2, 6 weeks after DPC sensitization. Treatment of the sample: therapeutic diphenylcyclopropenone sensitization with weekly scalp DPC. TCRdb re-called the RACE reads with MiXCR, one entry per CDR3 protein. This table holds about 85,000 distinct CDR3 sequences, approximately 10% found once. As to this clonotype: Its antigen is as yet unknown.

The receptor was isolated from a young man with alopecia areata. Some clones in this sample may be carry-over from other donors' samples. Sequencing was performed on whole blood, taken in connection with sensitization to the hapten diphenylcyclopropenone (DPC).

For the CDR3, the DNA is TGCGCCAGCAGCTCGGCGGCCGAGGACACCGGGGAGCTGTTTTTT. It yields the protein CASSSAAEDTGELFF. V usage is TRBV5-1 and J usage is TRBJ2-2, with unresolved D. Germline CDR1 is SGHRS and CDR2 is YFSETQ. V lost 3 bases to trimming and J lost 3 bases, with 12 bases between them. This CDR3 region has 15 residues.